Listed below are T cell receptor beta chains from one sample, sequenced in a study of T-cell memory formation after mild COVID-19. One entry per CDR3 protein results from TCRdb running MiXCR on the 5' RACE reads. The sample has approximately 35,000 distinct CDR3 sequences, 20% to 25% seen once; the top ten hold 1.5%. Sequenced: PBMCs or a T cell subset sorted from them (not recorded which). Receptors were obtained from an adult who had mild COVID-19 (a few samples of this study predate the infection). Cell type and time point are not known. Both conserved end residues are part of each CDR3. A D gene is named only where the DNA matches it firmly. Clone size is given for some rows only: seen once, a few or many times, or a class if the clone is expanded.

D,V,J,length,size,DNA,CDR3
TRBD2,TRBV5-6,TRBJ2-3,15,NA,TGTGCCAGCAGCTCACTAGCGCTCCTCACAGATACGCAGTATTTT,CASSSLALLTDTQYF
TRBD1,TRBV5-1,TRBJ2-7,14,many,TGCGCCAGCAGCTCTGGGACAGCACCCTACGAGCAGTACTTC,CASSSGTAPYEQYF
NA,TRBV6-5,TRBJ1-5,16,NA,TGTGCCAGCAGTTACTCGAAGGTTGAGGGGGGACAGCCCCAGCATTTT,CASSYSKVEGGQPQHF
TRBD1,TRBV6-5,TRBJ2-7,16,many,TGTGCCAGCAGTCCAAGGGCCGGGACAGGGGCGTTGGAGCAGTACTTC,CASSPRAGTGALEQYF
NA,TRBV27,TRBJ2-1,16,NA,TGTGCCAGCAGTACAGAGACAGTGGGATCCTACAATGAGCAGTTCTTC,CASSTETVGSYNEQFF
NA,TRBV7-9,TRBJ1-1,14,many,TGTGCCAGCAGCTTAGGACAGCAGAACACTGAAGCTTTCTTT,CASSLGQQNTEAFF
NA,TRBV5-5,TRBJ1-1,14,many,TGTGCCAGCAGCACCCGGACGGTTAACACTGAAGCTTTCTTT,CASSTRTVNTEAFF
NA,TRBV3-1,TRBJ2-3,15,many,TGTGCCAGCAGCCAAGAGGACCCTAGCACAGATACGCAGTATTTT,CASSQEDPSTDTQYF
NA,TRBV6-6,TRBJ1-1,11,many,TGTGCCAGCAGTTTAGTGACTGAAGCTTTCTTT,CASSLVTEAFF
NA,TRBV11-3,TRBJ2-1,15,many,TGTGCCAGCAGCTTAGATGCAGGCTCCTACAATGAGCAGTTCTTC,CASSLDAGSYNEQFF
TRBD1,TRBV5-1,TRBJ2-7,14,many,TGCGCCAGCAGCTTGAGACAGGGGTCCTACGAGCAGTACTTC,CASSLRQGSYEQYF
NA,TRBV28,TRBJ1-5,20,NA,TGTGCCAGCAGTTTATTGCATAGAGGGTATGGTAAGGGTGGCAATCAGCCCCAGCATTTT,CASSLLHRGYGKGGNQPQHF
TRBD1,TRBV5-1,TRBJ1-4,18,many,TGCGCCAGCAGCTTCGGGACAGGCGCTTGGGGGACTAATGAAAAACTGTTTTTT,CASSFGTGAWGTNEKLFF
NA,TRBV10-3,TRBJ2-7,14,NA,TGTGCCATCAGCGACGGAACAGGGTACTACGAGCAGTACTTC,CAISDGTGYYEQYF
NA,TRBV7-9,TRBJ2-7,15,NA,TGTGCCAGCAGCTTAGGCCAGAGTAGCTCCTACGAGCAGTACTTC,CASSLGQSSSYEQYF
NA,TRBV28,TRBJ2-3,14,many,TGTGCCAGCTTTGGAGGGACGAGCACAGATACGCAGTATTTT,CASFGGTSTDTQYF
NA,TRBV7-6,TRBJ2-1,13,NA,TGTGCCAGCAGCTTAGCTATGCTCAATGAGCAGTTCTTC,CASSLAMLNEQFF
TRBD1,TRBV15,TRBJ1-2,14,many,TGTGCCACCACCACGGGACAGGGTGACTATGGCTACACCTTC,CATTTGQGDYGYTF
TRBD1,TRBV11-2,TRBJ1-2,15,NA,TGTGCCAGCAGCTCAAACAGGGGGCGGATCTATGGCTACACCTTC,CASSSNRGRIYGYTF
TRBD2,TRBV3-1,TRBJ2-5,19,NA,TGTGCCAGCAGCCTTGGCGGGTGGACTAGCGGGCGTGAACAAGAGACCCAGTACTTC,CASSLGGWTSGREQETQYF
NA,TRBV5-1,TRBJ2-5,15,many,TGCGCCAGCAGCCCGGGAGCAGGAACCCAAGAGACCCAGTACTTC,CASSPGAGTQETQYF
NA,TRBV19,TRBJ1-1,14,many,TGTGCCAGTAGCGCGGGACGGTTGGGAACTGAAGCTTTCTTT,CASSAGRLGTEAFF
NA,TRBV24-1,TRBJ2-7,13,NA,TGTGCCACCAGTGAGGGACAACGCTACGAGCAGTACTTC,CATSEGQRYEQYF
NA,TRBV11-2,TRBJ1-2,14,many,TGTGCCAGCAGCTTCGGACAGCTTAACTATGGCTACACCTTC,CASSFGQLNYGYTF
NA,TRBV5-1,TRBJ2-1,17,many,TGCGCCAGCAGCCCGGACCTTGGACCTCGTGCCTTCAATGAGCAGTTCTTC,CASSPDLGPRAFNEQFF
NA,TRBV7-2,TRBJ2-7,11,NA,TGTGCCAGCAGCTTAGGCACTCTGGTGTACTTC,CASSLGTLVYF
TRBD1,TRBV5-1,TRBJ1-6,17,many,TGCGCCAGCAGCTTGAAACCGGGACAGGAGCATAATTCACCCCTCCACTTT,CASSLKPGQEHNSPLHF
TRBD2,TRBV7-9,TRBJ2-1,16,NA,TGTGCCAGCAGCCCTGGGGGAGGGAGCTCCTACAATGAGCAGTTCTTC,CASSPGGGSSYNEQFF
NA,TRBV7-8,TRBJ2-1,14,NA,TGTGCCAGCAGCTTAGTCGGTGTTAGCCCTGAGCAGTTCTTC,CASSLVGVSPEQFF
NA,TRBV12-3/TRBV12-4,TRBJ2-5,14,NA,TGTGCCAGCAGTTCGTCTAGAACCCAAGAGACCCAGTACTTC,CASSSSRTQETQYF
TRBD2,TRBV20-1,TRBJ2-7,13,once,TGCAGTGCCCGGACTAGCAGCTCCTACGAGCAGTACTTC,CSARTSSSYEQYF
TRBD2,TRBV7-9,TRBJ2-1,14,NA,TGTGCCAGCAGCTCTGGACTAGCTTGGAATGAGCAGTTCTTC,CASSSGLAWNEQFF
NA,TRBV7-6,TRBJ1-4,16,many,TGTGCCAGCAGCTTAGTATCGGGCCAGGCAAATGAAAAACTGTTTTTT,CASSLVSGQANEKLFF
NA,TRBV5-1,TRBJ2-3,18,many,TGCGCCAGCAGCTTGTCGTCTCGGCGGGCCGGAAGCACAGATACGCAGTATTTT,CASSLSSRRAGSTDTQYF
NA,TRBV19,TRBJ2-3,13,NA,TGTGCCAGTACCGTTGGTGGCTCAGATACGCAGTATTTT,CASTVGGSDTQYF